The 17 T cell receptor beta chains below come from one sample, sequenced in a study of breast tumors, draining lymph nodes, adjacent tissues. Each CDR3 protein is one row after TCRdb ran MiXCR on the multiplex PCR reads. This sample has approximately 100,000 distinct CDR3 sequences, with 30% found just once. Samples came from axillary lymph nodes draining the breast cancer. Material for sequencing was axillary lymph node tissue. Every receptor here comes from a female donor with breast cancer. Some clones in this sample may be carry-over from other donors' samples.

This clonotype came up many times. The chain couples TRBV19 to TRBJ2-6; 7 positions match TRBD1. This CDR3 has 16 amino acids. Germline-derived CDR1 and CDR2 are LNHDA and SQIVND (reference sequence). The junction had 6 bases not matched to a gene; V was cut back by 7 bases and J by 0 bases. The CDR3 spells CASNEYRGSGANVLTF. CDR3 nucleotides: TGTGCCAGTAACGAGTACAGGGGCTCTGGGGCCAACGTCCTGACTTTC. Filled out from reference TRBV19 and TRBJ2-6, the complete variable domain reads DGGITQSPKYLFRKEGQNVTLSCEQNLNHDAMYWYRQDPGQGLRLIYYSQIVNDFQKGDIAEGYSVSREKKESFPLTVTSAQKNPTAFYLCASNEYRGSGANVLTFGAGSRLTVL.

The V call is TRBV12-5, the J call TRBJ2-5; the match to TRBD2 covers 7 bases. The trim removed 3 bases at V and 5 bases at J, leaving 9 bases unmatched. Germline loops: CDR1 LGHNT, CDR2 FRNRAP. CDR3 length: 15 amino acids. CDR3 amino acids: CASGLRRESWETQYF. CDR3 nucleotides: TGTGCTAGTGGTTTACGGCGGGAGAGTTGGGAGACCCAGTACTTC. Full variable domain (remainder filled in from reference TRBV12-5 and TRBJ2-5): DARVTQTPRHKVTEMGQEVTMRCQPILGHNTVFWYRQTMMQGLELLAYFRNRAPLDDSGMPKDRFSAEMPDATLATLKIQPSEPRDSAVYFCASGLRRESWETQYFGPGTRLLVL.

The chain is built from TRBV25-1 and TRBJ1-1, with D hard to call. The CDR3 sequence is 13 residues long. Germline CDR1 is MGHDK and CDR2 is SYGVNS. Trimming removed 3 bases from V and 7 bases from J, with 12 bases in between. The CDR3 DNA follows: TGTGCCAGCAGTGACAGTGTGGGGATTGAAGCTTTCTTT. Residues: CASSDSVGIEAFF.

In this sample, this clonotype turned up many times. V gene TRBV19 combines with J gene TRBJ2-7; 7 nucleotides match TRBD1. With 5 bases clipped from V and 0 bases from J, the junction kept 7 bases outside the gene matches. CDR3 length equals 15 residues. CDR1 and CDR2 (germline): LNHDA, SQIVND (reference sequence). The CDR3 here is CASSYSRDSSYEQYF. CDR3 nucleotide sequence: TGTGCCAGTAGTTACTCCAGGGACAGCTCCTACGAGCAGTACTTC.

This clonotype was picked up many times. The rearrangement links TRBV20-1 to TRBJ2-3; a weak D match, TRBD1 (5 bases). Trimming took 3 bases from V and 3 from J, leaving 13 bases between them. The CDR3 has 14 amino acids. CDR1 and CDR2 (germline): DFQATT, SNEGSKA (reference sequence). The chain's CDR3 is CSASLRVGTDTQYF. The CDR3, as DNA: TGCAGTGCTAGTCTCAGGGTTGGTACAGATACGCAGTATTTT.

This clonotype showed up many times. The gene calls are TRBV20-1 and TRBJ2-3; 13 nucleotides line up with TRBD2. The ends lost 3 bases at V and 5 bases at J; junction bases unmatched: 17. The germline gives CDR1 DFQATT, CDR2 SNEGSKA (reference sequence). The CDR3 length is 19 residues. As DNA, the CDR3 is TGCAGTGCTAGCGGGGGCACTAGCGGGAGGGCCATAGGAGGAGATACGCAGTATTTT. Protein: CSASGGTSGRAIGGDTQYF.

As regards this clonotype: The conserved closing phenylalanine or tryptophan is absent in this CDR3, likely reflecting a read error. This chain links TRBV18 with TRBJ2-5, with 11 bases identical to TRBD2. Per the germline V gene, CDR1 is KGHSH and CDR2 is LQKENI. V lost 3 bases to trimming and J lost 4 bases; unmatched junction nucleotides: 1. The CDR3 totals 14 residues. Here the CDR3 reads CASSPGTSGETQYL. The DNA of the CDR3 is TGTGCCAGCTCACCCGGGACTAGCGGAGAGACCCAGTACCTC.

This clonotype has a handful of counts. The V gene is TRBV20-1, the J gene TRBJ2-7; D is possibly TRBD1 (5 bases). This CDR3 is built from 13 residues. The V end was cut by 5 bases, the J end by 5 bases, with 16 bases between. Germline CDR1 and CDR2: DFQATT and SNEGSKA (reference sequence). CDR3 nucleotide sequence: TGCAGTGCTCCACGGACACTAAACCACGAGCAGTACTTC. Translating gives CSAPRTLNHEQYF.

To note about this clonotype: A much larger clone lies one base from this, so it may be a read error. This chain links TRBV6-1 with TRBJ1-5, with D tentatively TRBD1 (5 bases). The CDR3 has 13 residues. Germline values: CDR1 MNHNS, CDR2 SASEGT. Trimming pared 7 bases from V and 5 bases from J, leaving 12 bases between. CDR3 region: CASKLDTYQPQHF. For the CDR3, the DNA is TGTGCCAGCAAGCTGGACACGTATCAGCCCCAGCATTTT.

This clonotype was observed many times. The rearrangement uses TRBV6-5 and TRBJ2-3; the D gene is possibly TRBD2 (6 bases). The germline CDR1 and CDR2 sequences are MNHEY and SVGAGI. Trimming pared 2 bases from V and 1 base from J, leaving 7 bases between. The CDR3 runs 14 residues. CDR3 residues: CASSYRGGTDTQYF. CDR3 in DNA: TGTGCCAGCAGTTACCGCGGGGGCACAGATACGCAGTATTTT.

This clonotype was seen many times. The rearrangement joins TRBV20-1 to TRBJ2-7; 10 nucleotides match TRBD1. Germline V gene lookup returns CDR1 DFQATT and CDR2 SNEGSKA (reference sequence). The CDR3 has 15 amino acids. V shed 2 bases, J shed 4 bases, and the junction held 8 bases outside the gene matches. The CDR3 DNA follows: TGCAGTGCTAGAAGGGGGGACAGGGGAGGTTACGAGCAGTACTTC. It specifies CSARRGDRGGYEQYF.

V and J are TRBV20-1 and TRBJ1-1; D gene uncertain. The germline V and J ends were trimmed by 3 bases and 5 bases, with 10 bases remaining between them. The germline V gene has CDR1 DFQATT and CDR2 SNEGSKA (reference sequence). This CDR3 has 12 residues. The DNA of the CDR3 is TGCAGTGCTAGTCGTAGGAAAACTGAAGCTTTCTTT. This gives the protein CSASRRKTEAFF.

CDR3: CASSPSSVETQYF. In DNA, the CDR3 is TGTGCCAGCAGCCCGTCTAGTGTCGAGACCCAGTACTTC. The rearrangement joins TRBV12-3 or TRBV12-4 to TRBJ2-5; D uncertain. This CDR3 is built from 13 residues. The V and J ends lost 6 bases and 5 bases respectively, with 13 bases between them.

This clonotype was detected many times. The J gene is TRBJ2-1, the V gene TRBV11-3, with D possibly being TRBD2 (5 bases). V was cut by 8 bases and J by 9 bases, with 17 bases left in between. The CDR3 consists of 13 residues. Germline-derived CDR1 and CDR2 are SGHNT and YENEEA. CDR3 DNA: TGTGCCAGCTCCGGAGGCGGATTTTCTGAGCAGTTCTTC. This sequence encodes CASSGGGFSEQFF. Variable domain in full (rest from reference TRBV11-3 and TRBJ2-1): EAGVVQSPRYKIIEKKQPVAFWCNPISGHNTLYWYLQNLGQGPELLIRYENEEAVDDSQLPKDRFSAERLKGVDSTLKIQPAELGDSAVYLCASSGGGFSEQFFGPGTRLTVL.

The V call is TRBV10-3, the J call TRBJ2-5, with unresolved D. The V and J ends lost 3 bases and 2 bases respectively, with 13 bases between them. Germline CDR1 is ENHRY and CDR2 is SYGVKD. The CDR3 sequence is 15 residues long. This chain's CDR3 is CAISEVRGQQETQYF. The CDR3 DNA is TGTGCCATCAGTGAAGTTCGAGGCCAACAAGAGACCCAGTACTTC.

This clonotype appeared many times. The chain carries TRBV20-1 and TRBJ2-5; possibly TRBD2 for D (5 bases). Germline V gene sequence: CDR1 DFQATT, CDR2 SNEGSKA (reference sequence). This CDR3 comprises 12 residues. With 5 bases removed from V and 4 bases from J, the gap between germline ends came to 11 bases. The CDR3 reads CSALDWGETQYF. The CDR3 bases are TGCAGTGCTTTGGACTGGGGAGAGACCCAGTACTTC.

In this sample, this clonotype turned up many times. The rearrangement links TRBV20-1 to TRBJ2-7; 11 bases align to TRBD1. Germline V CDR1 and CDR2: DFQATT, SNEGSKA (reference sequence). This CDR3 is 13 amino acids long. The V segment lost 4 bases and the J segment 6 bases; nucleotides outside the gene matches: 5. In nucleotides, the CDR3 is TGCAGTGCTATATGGACAGGGGGCGGCGAGCAGTACTTC. The encoded protein is CSAIWTGGGEQYF.